The clone carrying this T cell receptor (beta chain) was seen a few times. Its antigen remains unknown. Sequenced by immunoSEQ multiplex PCR; TCRdb stores in-frame clones only, minus some. The sample lists 50,000 to 75,000 clones; 80% to 95% were seen once. This specimen belongs to a study of OX40 agonist ivuxolimab in advanced cancers. Study background: Ivuxolimab is a fully human IgG2 antibody that activates OX40 (CD134). Every 2 weeks, ivuxolimab was infused into the patients intravenously at between 0.01 and 10 mg/kg. Findings and limits, study-wide: At 0.1 to 3.0 mg/kg and by week 6, CD4+ and CD8+ T cells in the blood had expanded clonally. Expanded clones tended on average to be more numerous among CD8+ T cells than CD4+.

V lost 6 bases to trimming and J lost 3 bases; unmatched junction nucleotides: 8. Germline V gene lookup returns CDR1 MDHEN and CDR2 SYDVKM. This CDR3 region has 14 residues. Sequences were derived from CD4+ or CD8+ T cells sorted from blood, sampled in a trial of the OX40 agonist ivuxolimab. The source is an adult with an advanced solid tumor such as melanoma, head and neck, liver or kidney cancer. The chain employs TRBV28 and TRBJ2-7; the match to TRBD1 covers 7 bases. The CDR3 is CASSPQGLYYEQYF. DNA of the CDR3: TGTGCCAGCAGCCCACAGGGGTTATACTACGAGCAGTACTTC. Variable domain in full (rest from reference TRBV28 and TRBJ2-7): DVKVTQSSRYLVKRTGEKVFLECVQDMDHENMFWYRQDPGLGLRLIYFSYDVKMKEKGDIPEGYSVSREKKERFSLILESASTNQTSMYLCASSPQGLYYEQYFGPGTRLTVT.